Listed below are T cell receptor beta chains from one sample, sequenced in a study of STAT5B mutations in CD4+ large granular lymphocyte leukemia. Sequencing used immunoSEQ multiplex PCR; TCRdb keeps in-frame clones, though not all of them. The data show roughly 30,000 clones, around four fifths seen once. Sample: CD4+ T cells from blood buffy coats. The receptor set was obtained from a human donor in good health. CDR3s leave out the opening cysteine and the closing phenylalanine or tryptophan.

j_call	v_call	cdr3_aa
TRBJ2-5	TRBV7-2	ASSFGHKETQY
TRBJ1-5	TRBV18	ASSTYAETVYNQPQH
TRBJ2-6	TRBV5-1	ASSLLRDRGYSGANVLT
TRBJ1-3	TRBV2	ASSESGVASGNTIY
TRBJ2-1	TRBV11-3	ASSRGRGANEQF
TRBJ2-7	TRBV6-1	ASSAGTYEQY
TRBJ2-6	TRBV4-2	ASSPRGREGLGANVLT
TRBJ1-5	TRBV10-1	ASSGGRGTDQPQH
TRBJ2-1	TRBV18	ASSQDPSGNEQF
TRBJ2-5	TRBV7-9	ASSFGRVQTQY
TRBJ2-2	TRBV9	ASSERSGGDTGELF
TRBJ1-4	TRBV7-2	ASSLLGTPNEKLF
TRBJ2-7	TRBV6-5	ASRDLSGRGYEQY
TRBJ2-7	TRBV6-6	ASSYAGGSKEQY
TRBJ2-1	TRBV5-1	ASKVRPTSYNEQF
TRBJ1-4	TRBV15	ATSRGGASNEKLF
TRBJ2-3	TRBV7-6	ASSLAVTDTQY
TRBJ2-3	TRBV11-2	ASSLGRDTQY
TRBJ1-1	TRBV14	ASSQYWGNTEAF
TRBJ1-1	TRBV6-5	ATLRLRENTEAF
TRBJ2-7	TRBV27	ASSLFGQGFDEQY
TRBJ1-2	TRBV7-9	ASSLIDSSYGYT
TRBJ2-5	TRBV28	ASSISGRGYQETQY
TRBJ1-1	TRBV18	ASSLSSTEAF
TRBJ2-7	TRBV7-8	ASSLFGGGEQY
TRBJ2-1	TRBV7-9	ASSFRGFSYNEQF